This T cell receptor (beta chain) comes out of a study of T-cell memory formation after mild COVID-19 (dated by TCRdb to the early 2020s). In terms of the full investigation: TCR sequence clusters from the two donors were found to be largely donor specific. Longitudinal TCRalpha and TCRbeta repertoire sequencing tracked T-cell clones expanding and contracting after mild COVID-19 in two donors. Two young, previously healthy adult volunteers, one female and one male, were included in the cohort. What the authors observed across the whole study: Only a couple of mild cases were covered by the study, and larger cohorts that include severe cases with pre-infection samples were considered necessary. Contracting CD4+ clones appeared mostly in the CM and EM memory subsets, whereas CD8+ clones were enriched in EMRA. Some responding clones were detected in pre-infection memory, which suggested that pre-existing cross-reactive memory T cells had joined the SARS-CoV-2 response. Clones contracting from day 15 to 85 had balanced CD4/CD8 phenotypes, while a second wave expanding from day 15 to 37 was biased towards CD4+. The second-wave clones that peaked on day 37 were not confirmed to be SARS-CoV-2 specific.

In this sample, this clonotype turned up many times. It has no known antigen specificity. The sample holds no much larger clone one base away, and base qualities are not on file. V loses 4 bases, J loses 3 bases, and the germline ends lie 12 bases apart. For CDR1 and CDR2, the germline V gene (reference sequence) lists SEHNR and FQNEAQ. The CDR3 has 15 amino acids, counting the end cysteine and phenylalanine. The entry retains the CDR3 DNA only, 45 bases that are in frame from base 1. PBMCs were isolated by Ficoll-Paque density gradient centrifugation. Data came from an Illumina NovaSeq 6000. TCRalpha and TCRbeta cDNA libraries were built by 5'RACE with constant-segment primers, adding sample barcodes and unique molecular identifiers. RNA was extracted from every sample with Trizol reagent. Library amplification was performed in two PCR steps, and a second sample barcode and Illumina TruSeq adapters were introduced in the second step. Sequencing of libraries was performed on an Illumina NovaSeq with 2 x 150 bp paired-end reads. On the study's bioinformatics: The reads were demultiplexed and collapsed into UMI-guided consensus sequences using migec v1.2.7. Using mixcr v2.1.11, UMI consensuses were aligned to TRA and TRB V and J templates and then assembled into clonotypes. A clonotype was counted as expanded or contracted only when both edgeR and NoisET called the clonotype significant, with the noise models trained on biological replicates. For edgeR calls, the thresholds were a false discovery rate-adjusted p below 0.01 and a log2 fold-change of 1. As an exploratory analysis of dynamics, max-normalized trajectories of the 1000 most abundant clonotypes were examined by PCA with hierarchical clustering. Separately sequenced CD4+ and CD8+ repertoires were used to assign a CD4 or CD8 phenotype to each responding clone. TCRdb reran the public reads through fastp at Q25 and MiXCR, keeping productive beta chains. CDR3 protein sequences are deduplicated, and each keeps its most common genes and DNA. These V and J calls rely on TCRdb rather than the paper's analysis. Within this sample are 500,000 to 600,000 distinct CDR3 sequences, with more than 15% of them counted one time only. Clones ranked in the top ten supply around 13% of the sample.

The material sequenced was PBMCs or a T cell subset sorted from them (not recorded which). This chain joins TRBV7-9 to TRBJ2-2; no D gene can be assigned with confidence. This clonotype was sampled from an adult woman who had mild COVID-19 (a few samples of this study predate the infection). The sample titles of this study are shuffled in the database, so cell type and time point are left out; the donor was told from shared clones. The nucleotide sequence is TGTGCCAGCAGCTACTCATTGTCTCACACCGGGGAGCTGTTTTTT. Translated, this is CASSYSLSHTGELFF.